Below are 27 T cell receptor beta chains sequenced from a single sample in a study of T cells after yellow fever vaccination (dated by TCRdb to the late 2010s). What the treatment or condition label conveys for this sample: live attenuated yellow fever vaccine strain. Libraries were constructed by 5' RACE. The run used an Illumina NovaSeq 6000. Clones were called with MiXCR by TCRdb after fastp trimmed the public reads at Q25, and only in-frame beta chains were retained. Rows merge per CDR3 protein into single entries with the most common DNA and genes. The table for this sample lists 200,000 to 250,000 distinct CDR3 sequences; 3% to 3.5% of them were counted only once. The top ten constitute roughly 3% of the sample. Sequenced material: CD4+ T cells sorted from PBMCs, taken 10 days after the yellow fever booster vaccination. The receptors were sampled from a man aged 18 to 35 who received the YFV17D yellow fever vaccine.

The rearrangement uses TRBV24-1 and TRBJ2-3; 7 bases align to TRBD2. Germline CDR1 KGHDR, CDR2 SFDVKD. The ends lost 2 bases at V and 2 bases at J; junction bases unmatched: 6. This CDR3 is 16 amino acids long. The CDR3 sequence: CATSDSTSSSTDTQYF. In DNA form, the CDR3 reads TGTGCCACCAGTGATTCGACTAGCTCCTCCACAGATACGCAGTATTTT.

A note on this clonotype: This may come from a read error, since a much larger clone is one base off. The chain has TRBV7-2 and TRBJ1-1; TRBD1 is a possible D gene (6 bases). Trimming removed 2 bases from V and 4 bases from J, with 11 bases in between. CDR1 is SGHTA, CDR2 FQGNSA, per germline. The CDR3 length is 14 residues. DNA for the CDR3: TGTGCCAGCAGCTTAACGCAGGGGATCACTGAAGCTTTCTTT. It translates to CASSLTQGITEAFF. The full variable domain, completed using reference TRBV7-2 and TRBJ1-1, is GAGVSQSPSNKVTEKGKDVELRCDPISGHTALYWYRQSLGQGLEFLIYFQGNSAPDKSGLPSDRFSAERTGGSVSTLTIQRTQQEDSAVYLCASSLTQGITEAFFGQGTRLTVV.

In this sample, this clonotype turned up a few times. This chain uses TRBV6-5 with TRBJ1-1; D is undetermined. Germline CDR1 is MNHEY and CDR2 is SVGAGI. CDR3 length: 15 residues. V lost 5 bases and J 4 bases, leaving 17 bases between the germline ends. The CDR3 nucleotides read TGTGCCAGCAGTCGCCCGGGAAGTTGGGCCACTGAAGCTTTCTTT. Protein: CASSRPGSWATEAFF.

The chain joins TRBV5-6 to TRBJ2-1; no clear D. Germline assignment: CDR1 SGHDT and CDR2 YYEEEE. The CDR3 spans 13 residues. Trimming removed 6 bases from V and 0 bases from J, with 7 bases in between. The CDR3 loop reads CASTLASYNEQFF. CDR3 coding DNA: TGTGCCAGCACCTTAGCCTCCTACAATGAGCAGTTCTTC.

The CDR3 DNA follows: TGCGCCAGCAGCTTACCCTCCGACAGTCTCGGGACCCAGTACTTC. Protein product: CASSLPSDSLGTQYF. The chain joins TRBV5-1 to TRBJ2-5; D may be TRBD1 (5 bases). V was cut by 2 bases and J by 7 bases, with 18 bases left in between. There are 15 residues in the CDR3. Germline assignment: CDR1 SGHRS and CDR2 YFSETQ.

A few counts support this clonotype. The V and J genes are TRBV7-2 and TRBJ2-3, with 9 bases identical to TRBD2. Germline values: CDR1 SGHTA, CDR2 FQGNSA. Trimming took 1 base from V and 5 from J; bases not matched to a gene: 4. The CDR3 has 15 amino acids. CDR3 nucleotides: TGTGCCAGCAGCTTAGGCGGGGGGGTAGGAGATACGCAGTATTTT. Translation: CASSLGGGVGDTQYF.

This clonotype was observed many times. The V and J genes are TRBV20-1 and TRBJ2-4; TRBD2 matches 10 bases. Trimming at V came to 5 bases and at J to 6 bases, leaving 1 base not matched to a gene. Germline CDR1 DFQATT, CDR2 SNEGSKA (reference sequence). CDR3 length equals 12 residues. CDR3 loop: CSAERGGNIQYF. CDR3 nucleotide sequence: TGCAGTGCTGAGCGGGGGGGAAACATTCAGTACTTC.

This clonotype was seen at least ten times. CDR3 loop: CASRTEPVNTIYF. In DNA, the CDR3 is TGCGCCAGCAGGACGGAGCCGGTGAACACCATATATTTT. The gene calls are TRBV5-1 and TRBJ1-3; D is uncertain. The CDR3 totals 13 residues. Trimming pared 5 bases from V and 7 bases from J, leaving 13 bases between. Germline V CDR1 and CDR2: SGHRS, YFSETQ.

This clonotype was counted at least ten times. The V gene is TRBV9, the J gene TRBJ1-2; tentatively, D is TRBD1 (5 bases). In germline, CDR1 is SGDLS, CDR2 YYNGEE. CDR3 length: 13 residues. The germline V and J ends were trimmed by 4 bases and 8 bases, with 15 bases remaining between them. The CDR3 is CASSSTTRDGYTF. Here the CDR3 DNA reads TGTGCCAGCAGCAGCACCACAAGGGACGGCTACACCTTC.

This clonotype has at least ten counts. V and J are TRBV4-2 and TRBJ1-3; no clear D gene. The CDR3 extends over 14 amino acids. V was trimmed by 6 bases and J by 2 bases, leaving 11 bases between them. The V gene's germline CDR1 is LGHNA and CDR2 YNFKEQ. DNA for the CDR3: TGTGCCAGCAGTGCGGCGGGCGCTGGAAACACCATATATTTT. This gives the protein CASSAAGAGNTIYF.

This clonotype was counted ten times or more. The rearrangement joins TRBV9 to TRBJ2-1; either TRBD1 or TRBD2 may supply D (6 bases each). Trimming removed 4 bases at V and 2 bases at J, with 16 bases between. Germline loops: CDR1 SGDLS, CDR2 YYNGEE. The CDR3 length is 16 residues. CDR3: CASSRSWGAAYNEQFF. CDR3 coding DNA: TGTGCCAGCAGCCGTAGTTGGGGGGCAGCCTACAATGAGCAGTTCTTC.

This clonotype came up a few times. The genes are TRBV3-1 and TRBJ2-7; D remains ambiguous. The CDR3 is 13 residues long. V lost 0 bases and J 3 bases, leaving 6 bases between the germline ends. CDR1 and CDR2 from the germline V gene are LGHDT and YNNKEL (reference sequence). The CDR3 is CASSQDRNYEQYF. DNA of the CDR3: TGTGCCAGCAGCCAAGATCGGAACTACGAGCAGTACTTC.

The gene calls are TRBV20-1 and TRBJ1-6, with a weak D call TRBD1 (5 bases). Germline-derived CDR1 and CDR2 are DFQATT and SNEGSKA (reference sequence). Trimming took off 1 base at V and 8 bases at J, with 9 bases between the two ends. The CDR3 sequence is 13 residues long. The CDR3, as DNA: TGCAGTGCTAGAGTTCAGGGTGATTCACCCCTCCACTTT. This translates into CSARVQGDSPLHF.

A note on this clonotype: Being one base from a much bigger clone, this may be a read error. The V gene is TRBV7-2, the J gene TRBJ2-3, with D hard to call. This CDR3 region has 13 residues. V was clipped by 0 bases and J by 7 bases, with 8 bases between them. In germline, CDR1 is SGHTA, CDR2 FQGNSA. CDR3 protein: CASSLAVYYTQYF. In DNA, the CDR3 is TGTGCCAGCAGCTTAGCCGTCTACTATACGCAGTATTTT.

The sample holds many counts of this clonotype. The chain employs TRBV12-3 or TRBV12-4 and TRBJ1-1; D not certain. Trimming left V 6 bases short and J 0 bases short, with 11 bases between. The length of the CDR3 is 14 residues. CDR3 protein: CASSPQSLNTEAFF. The CDR3 DNA reads TGTGCCAGCAGCCCCCAGTCTTTGAACACTGAAGCTTTCTTT.

As DNA, the CDR3 is TGTGCCAGCAGTTACAGCAGGGTAGAAGGCTACACCTTC. This gives the protein CASSYSRVEGYTF. This chain links TRBV6-2 or TRBV6-3 with TRBJ1-2, with TRBD1 as a possible D gene (5 bases). This CDR3 is 13 amino acids long. V was trimmed by 2 bases and J by 8 bases, leaving 12 bases between them. Germline CDR1 and CDR2: MNHEY and SVGEGT.

This clonotype was detected ten times or more. The chain has TRBV18 and TRBJ2-3, with 14 bases lining up with TRBD2. The CDR3 runs 16 residues. J was trimmed by 6 bases and V by 6 bases; bases with no gene match: 8. CDR1 is KGHSH and CDR2 is LQKENI in the germline V gene. The CDR3 DNA follows: TGTGCCAGCTCCCCGCGGACTAGCGGGGGGTCGGATACGCAGTATTTT. This sequence encodes CASSPRTSGGSDTQYF.

Ten or more counts support this clonotype. Here the CDR3 reads CASRDPSGSTDTQYF. The DNA for the CDR3 is TGCGCCAGCAGAGACCCTAGCGGCAGCACAGATACGCAGTATTTT. The V and J genes are TRBV5-1 and TRBJ2-3, with 7 positions matching TRBD2. CDR3 length equals 15 residues. The germline V gene has CDR1 SGHRS and CDR2 YFSETQ. The ends lost 5 bases at V and 0 bases at J; junction bases unmatched: 6.

This clonotype was counted many times. This sequence joins TRBV29-1 and TRBJ2-7; D is ambiguous. The V gene lost 5 bases and the J gene lost 4 bases, with 9 bases spanning the gap. The CDR3 is 11 amino acids. Germline assignment: CDR1 SQVTM and CDR2 ANQGSEA. This CDR3 is CSVSGQYEQYF. DNA of the CDR3: TGCAGCGTTTCCGGCCAATACGAGCAGTACTTC.

The chain combines TRBV5-1 with TRBJ2-3; TRBD2 aligns across 10 bases. From germline, CDR1 is SGHRS and CDR2 YFSETQ. The CDR3 is made up of 19 amino acids. The ends lost 3 bases at V and 1 base at J; junction bases unmatched: 14. In nucleotides, the CDR3 is TGCGCCAGCAGCTCCGGCTCGGTAGCGGGGGGACACGGCACAGATACGCAGTATTTT. Translation: CASSSGSVAGGHGTDTQYF.

In this sample, this clonotype turned up a few times. V gene TRBV4-3 combines with J gene TRBJ1-2, with TRBD1 as a possible D gene (6 bases). Trimming took 3 bases from V and 8 from J, leaving 10 bases between them. This CDR3 has 12 residues. Germline V lookup: CDR1 LGHNA, CDR2 YSLEER. The CDR3 sequence is CASSQGAGGYTF. The CDR3 nucleotides read TGCGCCAGCAGCCAGGGGGCAGGCGGCTACACCTTC.

This clonotype appeared many times. The V call is TRBV5-1, the J call TRBJ1-3, with D unclear. This CDR3 contains 15 residues. Trimming removed 6 bases at V and 0 bases at J, with 13 bases between. Per the germline V gene, CDR1 is SGHRS and CDR2 is YFSETQ. CDR3 in DNA: TGCGCCAGCACCCTAGACACCATCTCTGGAAACACCATATATTTT. It is translated as CASTLDTISGNTIYF. Complete variable domain (other parts from reference TRBV5-1 and TRBJ1-3): KAGVTQTPRYLIKTRGQQVTLSCSPISGHRSVSWYQQTPGQGLQFLFEYFSETQRNKGNFPGRFSGRQFSNSRSEMNVSTLELGDSALYLCASTLDTISGNTIYFGEGSWLTVV.

This clonotype appeared a few times. This chain uses TRBV20-1 with TRBJ1-6; 7 nucleotides align to TRBD1. The germline V gene has CDR1 DFQATT and CDR2 SNEGSKA (reference sequence). J lost 7 bases, V lost 5 bases, and 5 bases had no gene match. CDR3 length equals 13 residues. CDR3 amino acids: CSAVDRDNSPLHF. For the CDR3, the DNA is TGCAGTGCTGTTGACAGGGACAATTCACCCCTCCACTTT.

This clonotype was counted at least ten times. The chain recombines TRBV6-5 with TRBJ2-6, with D maybe TRBD2 (5 bases). Germline CDR1 is MNHEY and CDR2 is SVGAGI. V lost 4 bases and J 3 bases, leaving 13 bases between the germline ends. CDR3 length: 16 amino acids. The CDR3 spells CASSSPKAGGANVLTF. In nucleotides, the CDR3 is TGTGCCAGCAGTTCCCCGAAGGCGGGTGGGGCCAACGTCCTGACTTTC.

About this clonotype itself: At one end the junction does not follow the germline gene, possibly because of a read error. The J gene is TRBJ1-1, the V gene TRBV6-2 or TRBV6-3; D remains ambiguous. This CDR3 comprises 11 residues. Germline values: CDR1 MNHEY, CDR2 SVGEGT. The CDR3 coding sequence is TGTGCCAGCAGTAAAGTGGGCTCGGTGGTCTTT. Translating gives CASSKVGSVVF.

Many counts were recorded for this clonotype. J is TRBJ1-5 and V is TRBV6-1; the D gene is possibly TRBD1 (5 bases). With 3 bases removed from V and 4 bases from J, the gap between germline ends came to 10 bases. The CDR3 has 14 residues. Germline CDR1 reads MNHNS; CDR2 reads SASEGT. CDR3 protein: CASSELGGNQPQHF. Here the CDR3 DNA reads TGTGCCAGCAGTGAGTTGGGGGGGAATCAGCCCCAGCATTTT.

This clonotype occurred many times. The J gene is TRBJ2-3, the V gene TRBV30; a weak D match, TRBD1 (6 bases). The ends were cut back, 7 bases at V and 6 bases at J, with 11 bases in the middle. CDR3 length: 11 amino acids. Germline values: CDR1 GTSNPN, CDR2 SVGIG (reference sequence). The DNA for the CDR3 is TGTGCCTACAGGGTGGGCGATACGCAGTATTTT. It encodes CAYRVGDTQYF.